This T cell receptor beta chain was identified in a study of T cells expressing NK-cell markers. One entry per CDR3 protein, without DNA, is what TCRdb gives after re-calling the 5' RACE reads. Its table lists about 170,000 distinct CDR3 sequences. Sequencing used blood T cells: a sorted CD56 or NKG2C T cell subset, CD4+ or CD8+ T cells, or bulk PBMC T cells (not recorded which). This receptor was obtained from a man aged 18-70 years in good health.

This CDR3 is CASSVSVQGGYSNEQFF. The chain has TRBV9 and TRBJ2-1; TCRdb lists TRBD1, though no DNA is available to test this call. Germline lookup yields CDR1 SGDLS and CDR2 YYNGEE. This CDR3 region has 17 residues.